This T cell receptor beta chain was documented in a study of metastatic and nonmetastatic thyroid tumors. Patients were all untreated before their thyroid surgery. TCRdb re-processed the PCR reads through MiXCR. The sample consists of tens of thousands of clones, approximately 26% of them appearing once. This CDR3 is built from 14 residues. Germline V lookup: CDR1 SGHAT, CDR2 FQNNGV. Trimming shortened V by 5 bases and J by 3 bases, and 14 bases separated the two germline ends. The sample was blood. The source of this sequence is a female donor with papillary thyroid cancer or a benign thyroid nodule (not recorded which). Some clones in this sample may be carry-over from other donors' samples. The V and J genes are TRBV11-2 and TRBJ2-7; D is undetermined. The CDR3 region is CASSHSEWVYEQYF. The CDR3 DNA is TGTGCCAGCAGCCATTCCGAGTGGGTCTACGAGCAGTACTTC. Using reference TRBV11-2 and TRBJ2-7 for the parts outside the CDR3, the full variable domain is EAGVAQSPRYKIIEKRQSVAFWCNPISGHATLYWYQQILGQGPKLLIQFQNNGVVDDSQLPKDRFSAERLKGVDSTLKIQPAKLEDSAVYLCASSHSEWVYEQYFGPGTRLTVT.